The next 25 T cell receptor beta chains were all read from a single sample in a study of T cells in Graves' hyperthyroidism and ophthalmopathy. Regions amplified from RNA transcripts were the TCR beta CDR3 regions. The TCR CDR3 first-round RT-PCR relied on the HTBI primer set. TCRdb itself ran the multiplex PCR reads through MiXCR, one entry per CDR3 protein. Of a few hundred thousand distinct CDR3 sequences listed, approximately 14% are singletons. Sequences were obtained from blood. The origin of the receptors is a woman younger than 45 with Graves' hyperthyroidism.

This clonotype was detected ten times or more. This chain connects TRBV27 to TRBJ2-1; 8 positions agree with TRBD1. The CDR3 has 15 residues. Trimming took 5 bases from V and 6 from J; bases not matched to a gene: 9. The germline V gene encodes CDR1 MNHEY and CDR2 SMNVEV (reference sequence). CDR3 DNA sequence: TGTGCCAGCAGTCTACAGGGGGAAATTGGCAATGAGCAGTTCTTC. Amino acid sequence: CASSLQGEIGNEQFF.

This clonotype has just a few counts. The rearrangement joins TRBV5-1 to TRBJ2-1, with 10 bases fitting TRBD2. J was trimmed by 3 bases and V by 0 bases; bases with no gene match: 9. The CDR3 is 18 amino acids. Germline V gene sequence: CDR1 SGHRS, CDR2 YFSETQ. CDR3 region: CASSLDRAGTSVYNEQFF. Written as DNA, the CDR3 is TGCGCCAGCAGCTTGGATCGTGCCGGGACTAGCGTCTACAATGAGCAGTTCTTC.

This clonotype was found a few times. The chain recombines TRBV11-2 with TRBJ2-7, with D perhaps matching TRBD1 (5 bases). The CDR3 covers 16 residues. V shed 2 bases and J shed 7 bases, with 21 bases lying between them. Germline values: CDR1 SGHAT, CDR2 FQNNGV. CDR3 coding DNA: TGTGCCAGCAGCTTATCCGGTGGGGCAGGGCCATATGAGCAGTACTTC. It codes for CASSLSGGAGPYEQYF.

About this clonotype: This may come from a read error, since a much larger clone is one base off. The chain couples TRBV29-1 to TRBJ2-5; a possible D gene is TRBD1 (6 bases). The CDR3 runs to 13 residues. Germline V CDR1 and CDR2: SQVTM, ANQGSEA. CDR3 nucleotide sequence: TGCAGCGCAGGAGGTGGGGGACAAGAGGCCCAGTACTTC. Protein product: CSAGGGGQEAQYF.

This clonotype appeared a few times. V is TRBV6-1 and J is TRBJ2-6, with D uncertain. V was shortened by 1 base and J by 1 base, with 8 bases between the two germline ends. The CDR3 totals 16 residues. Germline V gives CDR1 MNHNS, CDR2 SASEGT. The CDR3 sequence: CASSEVGFSGANVLTF. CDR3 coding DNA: TGTGCCAGCAGTGAAGTGGGATTTTCTGGGGCCAACGTCCTGACTTTC.

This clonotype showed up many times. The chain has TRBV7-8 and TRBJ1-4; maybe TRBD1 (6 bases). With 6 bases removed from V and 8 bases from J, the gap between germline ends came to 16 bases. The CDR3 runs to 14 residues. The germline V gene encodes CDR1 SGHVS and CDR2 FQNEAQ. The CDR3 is CASRLSEDREKLFF. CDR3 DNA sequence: TGTGCCAGCAGACTATCGGAGGACAGAGAAAAACTGTTTTTT. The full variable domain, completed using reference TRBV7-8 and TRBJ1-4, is GAGVSQSPRYKVAKRGQDVALRCDPISGHVSLFWYQQALGQGPEFLTYFQNEAQLDKSGLPSDRFFAERPEGSVSTLKIQRTQQEDSAVYLCASRLSEDREKLFFGSGTQLSVL.

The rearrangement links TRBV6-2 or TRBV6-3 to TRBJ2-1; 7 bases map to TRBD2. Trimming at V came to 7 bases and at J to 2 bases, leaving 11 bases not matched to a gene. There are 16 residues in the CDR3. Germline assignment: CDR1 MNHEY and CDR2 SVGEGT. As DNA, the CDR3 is TGTGCCAGCACTCATCAAGGACTAGGTACCTACAATGAGCAGTTCTTC. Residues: CASTHQGLGTYNEQFF.

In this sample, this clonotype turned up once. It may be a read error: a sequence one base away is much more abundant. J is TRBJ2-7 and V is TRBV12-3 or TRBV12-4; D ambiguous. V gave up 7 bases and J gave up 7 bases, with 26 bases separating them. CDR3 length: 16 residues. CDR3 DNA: TGTGCCAGCAACCACAATACGAGACACATATACAATGAGCAGTACTTC. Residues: CASNHNTRHIYNEQYF.

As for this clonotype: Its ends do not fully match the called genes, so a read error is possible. CDR3 DNA sequence: TGTGCCCGCAGCCCCCTAGCGGGGGCCACCGGGGAGCTGTTTTTT. It is translated as CARSPLAGATGELFF. This chain joins TRBV7-3 and TRBJ2-2, with 10 positions matching TRBD2. Germline values: CDR1 SGHTA, CDR2 FQGTGA. The CDR3 covers 15 residues.

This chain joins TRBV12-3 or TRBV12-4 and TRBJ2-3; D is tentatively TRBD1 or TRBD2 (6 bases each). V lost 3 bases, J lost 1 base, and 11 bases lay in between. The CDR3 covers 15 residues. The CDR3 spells CASSFPGAGTDTQYF. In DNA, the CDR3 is TGTGCCAGCAGTTTTCCGGGGGCCGGCACAGATACGCAGTATTTT.

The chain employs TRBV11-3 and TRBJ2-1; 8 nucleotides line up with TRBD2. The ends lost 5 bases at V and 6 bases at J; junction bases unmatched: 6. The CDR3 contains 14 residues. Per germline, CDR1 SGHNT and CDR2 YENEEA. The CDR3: CASSDRLAPNEQFF. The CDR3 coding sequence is TGTGCCAGCAGCGATAGACTAGCGCCCAATGAGCAGTTCTTC.

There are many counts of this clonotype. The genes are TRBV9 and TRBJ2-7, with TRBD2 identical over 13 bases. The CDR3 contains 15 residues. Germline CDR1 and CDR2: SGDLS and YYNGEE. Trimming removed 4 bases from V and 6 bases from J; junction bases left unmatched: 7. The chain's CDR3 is CASSRGGLAGLEQYF. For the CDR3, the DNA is TGTGCCAGCAGCAGAGGGGGACTAGCGGGGCTCGAGCAGTACTTC.

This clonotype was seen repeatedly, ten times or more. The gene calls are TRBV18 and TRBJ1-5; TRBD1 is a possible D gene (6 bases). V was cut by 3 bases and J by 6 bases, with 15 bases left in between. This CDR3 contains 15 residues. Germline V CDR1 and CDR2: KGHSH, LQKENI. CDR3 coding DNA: TGTGCCAGCTCACCGGATGAGGGAGGGGGTCAGCCCCAGCATTTT. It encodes CASSPDEGGGQPQHF.

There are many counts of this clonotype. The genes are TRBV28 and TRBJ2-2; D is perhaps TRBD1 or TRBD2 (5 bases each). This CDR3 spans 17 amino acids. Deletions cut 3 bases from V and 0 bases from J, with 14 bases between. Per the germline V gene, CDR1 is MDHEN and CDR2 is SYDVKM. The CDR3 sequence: CASSFWGRPANTGELFF. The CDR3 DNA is TGTGCCAGCAGTTTTTGGGGACGACCCGCGAACACCGGGGAGCTGTTTTTT. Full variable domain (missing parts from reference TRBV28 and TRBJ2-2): DVKVTQSSRYLVKRTGEKVFLECVQDMDHENMFWYRQDPGLGLRLIYFSYDVKMKEKGDIPEGYSVSREKKERFSLILESASTNQTSMYLCASSFWGRPANTGELFFGEGSRLTVL.

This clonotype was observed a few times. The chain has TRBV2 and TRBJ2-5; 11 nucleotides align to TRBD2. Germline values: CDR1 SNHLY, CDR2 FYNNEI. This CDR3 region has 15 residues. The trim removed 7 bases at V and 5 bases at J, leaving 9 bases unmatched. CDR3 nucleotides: TGTGCCAGCACCGGAAGAACTAGCGGGAGTGAGACCCAGTACTTC. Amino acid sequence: CASTGRTSGSETQYF.

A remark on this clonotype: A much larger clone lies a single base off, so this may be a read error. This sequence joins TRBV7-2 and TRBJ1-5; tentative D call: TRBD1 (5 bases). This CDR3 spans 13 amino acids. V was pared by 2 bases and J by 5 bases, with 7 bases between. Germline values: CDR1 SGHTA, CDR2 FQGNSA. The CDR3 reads CASSLRRDQPQHF. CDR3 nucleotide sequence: TGTGCCAGCAGCTTACGCAGGGATCAGCCCCAGCATTTT. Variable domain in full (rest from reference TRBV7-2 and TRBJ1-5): GAGVSQSPSNKVTEKGKDVELRCDPISGHTALYWYRQSLGQGLEFLIYFQGNSAPDKSGLPSDRFSAERTGGSVSTLTIQRTQQEDSAVYLCASSLRRDQPQHFGDGTRLSIL.

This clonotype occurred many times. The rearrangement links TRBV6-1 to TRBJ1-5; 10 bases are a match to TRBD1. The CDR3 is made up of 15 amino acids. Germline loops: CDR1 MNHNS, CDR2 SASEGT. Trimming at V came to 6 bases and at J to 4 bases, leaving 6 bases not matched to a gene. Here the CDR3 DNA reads TGTGCCAGCAGCCCCGGGACAGGGGTGAATCAGCCCCAGCATTTT. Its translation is CASSPGTGVNQPQHF.

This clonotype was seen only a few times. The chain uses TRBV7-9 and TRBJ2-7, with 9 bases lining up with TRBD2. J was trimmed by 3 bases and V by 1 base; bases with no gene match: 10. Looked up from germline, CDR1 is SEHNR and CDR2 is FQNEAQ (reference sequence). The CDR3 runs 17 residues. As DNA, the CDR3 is TGTGCCAGCAGCTTAGGAGCCCTCGGTAGCGGGAGCTACGAGCAGTACTTC. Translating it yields CASSLGALGSGSYEQYF. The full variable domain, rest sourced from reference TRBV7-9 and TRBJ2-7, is DTGVSQNPRHKITKRGQNVTFRCDPISEHNRLYWYRQTLGQGPEFLTYFQNEAQLEKSRLLSDRFSAERPKGSFSTLEIQRTEQGDSAMYLCASSLGALGSGSYEQYFGPGTRLTVT.

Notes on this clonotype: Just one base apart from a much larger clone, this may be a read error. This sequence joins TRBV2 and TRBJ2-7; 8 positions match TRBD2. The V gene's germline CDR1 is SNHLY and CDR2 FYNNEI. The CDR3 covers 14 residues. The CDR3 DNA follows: TGTGTCACCCAATCCAGCGGGAGCTCCTACGAGCAGTACTTC. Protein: CVTQSSGSSYEQYF.

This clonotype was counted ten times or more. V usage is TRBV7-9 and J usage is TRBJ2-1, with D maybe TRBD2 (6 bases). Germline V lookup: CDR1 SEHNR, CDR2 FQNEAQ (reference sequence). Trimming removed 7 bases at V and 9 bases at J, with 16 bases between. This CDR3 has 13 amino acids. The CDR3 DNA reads TGTGCCAGCACCCCTGACGGGAGTCCTGAGCAGTTCTTC. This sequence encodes CASTPDGSPEQFF.

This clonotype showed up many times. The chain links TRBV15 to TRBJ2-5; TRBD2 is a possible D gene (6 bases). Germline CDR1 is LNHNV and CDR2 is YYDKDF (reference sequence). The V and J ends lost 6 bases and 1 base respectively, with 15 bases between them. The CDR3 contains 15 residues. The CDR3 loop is CATRSSREVQETQYF. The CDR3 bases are TGTGCCACCAGATCCTCCAGGGAGGTCCAAGAGACCCAGTACTTC.

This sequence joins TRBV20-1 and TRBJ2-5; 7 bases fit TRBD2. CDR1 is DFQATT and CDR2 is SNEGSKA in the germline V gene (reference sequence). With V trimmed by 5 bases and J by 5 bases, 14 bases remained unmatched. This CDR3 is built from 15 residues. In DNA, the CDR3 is TGCAGTGCTCAACGCCTGGGACTACGGGAGGAGACCCAGTACTTC. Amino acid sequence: CSAQRLGLREETQYF.

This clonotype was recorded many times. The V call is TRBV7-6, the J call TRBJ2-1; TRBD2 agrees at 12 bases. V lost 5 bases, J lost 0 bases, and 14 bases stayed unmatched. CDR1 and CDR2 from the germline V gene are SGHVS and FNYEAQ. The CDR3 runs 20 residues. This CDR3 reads CASSVLTSGRVGDSYNEQFF. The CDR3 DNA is TGTGCCAGCAGCGTCCTGACTAGCGGGAGAGTCGGGGACTCCTACAATGAGCAGTTCTTC.

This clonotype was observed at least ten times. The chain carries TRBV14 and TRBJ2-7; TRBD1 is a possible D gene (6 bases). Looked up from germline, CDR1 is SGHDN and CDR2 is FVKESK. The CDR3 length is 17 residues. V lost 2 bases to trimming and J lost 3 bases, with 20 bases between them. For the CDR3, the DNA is TGTGCCAGCAGCCAAATAGGCTCCAACGTCAGGGGCTACGAGCAGTACTTC. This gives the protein CASSQIGSNVRGYEQYF.

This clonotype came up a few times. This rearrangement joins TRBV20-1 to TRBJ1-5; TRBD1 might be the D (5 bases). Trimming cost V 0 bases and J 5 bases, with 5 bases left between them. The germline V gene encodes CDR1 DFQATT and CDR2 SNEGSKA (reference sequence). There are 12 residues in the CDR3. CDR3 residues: CSAREGDQPQHF. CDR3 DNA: TGCAGTGCTAGAGAAGGGGATCAGCCCCAGCATTTT.